Listed here are 9 T cell receptor beta chains from one sample, sequenced in a study of shared clonotypes between healthy human individuals. Repertoires were generated with immunoSEQ multiplex PCR, while TCRdb's copy carries only in-frame clones and drops some. The data hold around 940,000 clones, with approximately 80% observed a single time. Sequencing was performed on memory CD4+ T cells sorted from blood. The subset is: CD45RA-negative fraction. Receptor source: a man aged 18 to 35 in good health.

This sequence joins TRBV30 and TRBJ1-1; no clear D gene. V was trimmed by 0 bases and J by 5 bases, leaving 10 bases between them. Germline lookup yields CDR1 GTSNPN and CDR2 SVGIG (reference sequence). The CDR3 covers 13 residues. In nucleotides, the CDR3 is TGTGCCTGGAGTGTACAAGATAGGACTGAAGCTTTCTTT. Amino acid sequence: CAWSVQDRTEAFF.

J is TRBJ1-1 and V is TRBV19; D gene unclear. The CDR3 length is 11 residues. V lost 6 bases to trimming and J lost 9 bases, with 11 bases between them. CDR1 and CDR2 (germline): LNHDA, SQIVND (reference sequence). CDR3 in amino acids: CASRSTSQAFF. The CDR3 nucleotides read TGTGCCAGTAGGTCAACGAGTCAAGCTTTCTTT.

The chain recombines TRBV18 with TRBJ1-1; D call uncertain. Germline lookup yields CDR1 KGHSH and CDR2 LQKENI. The length of the CDR3 is 13 residues. The V gene lost 4 bases and the J gene lost 4 bases, with 10 bases spanning the gap. The CDR3 sequence is CASSRSGPTEAFF. The CDR3 nucleotides read TGTGCCAGCTCACGAAGCGGTCCCACTGAAGCTTTCTTT.

The chain uses TRBV5-1 and TRBJ2-7; a possible D gene is TRBD1 (6 bases). The germline gives CDR1 SGHRS, CDR2 YFSETQ. The CDR3 runs to 15 residues. Trimming cost V 4 bases and J 2 bases, with 16 bases left between them. CDR3 nucleotides: TGCGCCAGCAGCCATGACAGGACACCAACCTACGAGCAGTACTTC. It is translated as CASSHDRTPTYEQYF.

The chain recombines TRBV9 with TRBJ2-1; the D gene is possibly TRBD2 (5 bases). Germline values: CDR1 SGDLS, CDR2 YYNGEE. The CDR3 is 19 amino acids. The germline V and J ends were trimmed by 3 bases and 0 bases, with 22 bases remaining between them. The CDR3: CASSGLPLPGSHSYNEQFF. In nucleotides, the CDR3 is TGTGCCAGCAGCGGCCTCCCTCTCCCGGGGTCTCACTCCTACAATGAGCAGTTCTTC.

The chain has TRBV5-1 and TRBJ2-7, with 7 bases that match TRBD1. With V trimmed by 7 bases and J by 5 bases, 9 bases remained unmatched. Germline V gives CDR1 SGHRS, CDR2 YFSETQ. The CDR3 length is 13 residues. CDR3 residues: CASRGTVSHEQYF. The CDR3 DNA is TGCGCCAGCCGTGGGACAGTAAGTCACGAGCAGTACTTC.

The chain carries TRBV27 and TRBJ1-6; 7 bases fit TRBD1. The CDR3 totals 15 residues. Germline CDR1 reads MNHEY; CDR2 reads SMNVEV (reference sequence). Unmatched junction bases numbered 7, after V lost 5 bases and J lost 6 bases. The CDR3 region is CASSARQGSNSPLHF. The CDR3 nucleotides read TGTGCCAGCAGTGCCAGACAGGGTTCTAATTCACCCCTCCACTTT.

The chain joins TRBV28 to TRBJ1-6; 7 bases line up with TRBD1. Germline lookup yields CDR1 MDHEN and CDR2 SYDVKM. Trimming took 4 bases from V and 0 from J; bases not matched to a gene: 9. There are 18 residues in the CDR3. The CDR3 coding sequence is TGTGCCAGCAGTTCACCGCGGACAGGCCGCTCCTATAATTCACCCCTCCACTTT. This gives the protein CASSSPRTGRSYNSPLHF.

The V call is TRBV10-2, the J call TRBJ1-1, with D unclear. CDR1 WSHSY and CDR2 SAAADI come from the germline V gene. The CDR3 runs 14 residues. With 5 bases removed from V and 0 bases from J, the gap between germline ends came to 10 bases. In nucleotides, the CDR3 is TGCGCCAGCAGTTTCGGGCAGATGAACACTGAAGCTTTCTTT. The encoded protein is CASSFGQMNTEAFF.